This T cell receptor beta chain was obtained from a study of CD8 T cells in Susac syndrome. As regards this clonotype: The target antigen is unknown.

Overall study results and limits: There were fewer than 20 Susac-specific public clones in total CD8+ repertoires and roughly 5 in CD8+ TEMRA repertoires.

The CDR3 has 17 residues. V lost 4 bases, J lost 9 bases, and 18 bases stayed unmatched. Germline V lookup: CDR1 SGHDN, CDR2 FVKESK. Random hexamers were used to reverse transcribe an amount of roughly 0.5 to 1 ug RNA. Across 54 Vbeta and 13 Jbeta, immunoSEQ multiplex PCR amplified TCR beta CDR3. TCRdb processed the immunoSEQ multiplex PCR reads anew with MiXCR; each CDR3 protein has one entry. Of some 130,000 distinct CDR3 sequences detected, 95% appear once; the ten largest clones hold about 0.18%. Sequencing input: CD8+ T cells from PBMCs. The sequence derives from a human donor with Susac syndrome. The genes are TRBV14 and TRBJ2-1; TRBD1 agrees at 7 bases. The CDR3 DNA reads TGTGCCAGCAGCCCCGACCACAGGGGAGCCGACCGTAGTGAGCAGTTCTTC. As protein: CASSPDHRGADRSEQFF. Based on the CDR3 plus reference TRBV14 and TRBJ2-1, the full variable domain is EAGVTQFPSHSVIEKGQTVTLRCDPISGHDNLYWYRRVMGKEIKFLLHFVKESKQDESGMPNNRFLAERTGGTYSTLKVQPAELEDSGVYFCASSPDHRGADRSEQFFGPGTRLTVL.